This T cell receptor (beta chain) was obtained from a study of control samples from healthy donors and cancer patients. V lost 6 bases to trimming and J lost 8 bases, with 14 bases between them. Per germline, CDR1 MNHEY and CDR2 SVGAGI. The CDR3 spans 13 residues. Assay used: immunoSEQ multiplex PCR; TCRdb lists only in-frame clones, some missing. The sample has tens of thousands of clones, 88% seen once. This TCR was sampled from a woman in her seventies in good health. The sequenced sample consisted of blood. J is TRBJ1-3 and V is TRBV6-5; a possible D gene is TRBD1 (5 bases). For the CDR3, the DNA is TGTGCCAGCAGCGGGGACTCGCGGGACACCATATATTTT. Protein: CASSGDSRDTIYF.